The text below deals with one T cell receptor (beta chain). This entry belongs to a study of CD8 T cells in Susac syndrome. Study as a whole: Patients with Susac syndrome were therapy-naive, treated with corticosteroids, or treated with intravenous immunoglobulin alone when blood was collected.

An amount of RNA that ranged from roughly 0.5 to 1 ug was reverse transcribed with random hexamers. TCRdb re-analysed the immunoSEQ multiplex PCR reads in MiXCR, keeping a single row per CDR3 protein. The sample lists about 190,000 distinct CDR3 sequences, approximately 96% occurring once. The CDR3 contains 14 residues. The V segment lost 5 bases and the J segment 1 base; nucleotides outside the gene matches: 3. The V gene's germline CDR1 is DFQATT and CDR2 SNEGSKA (reference sequence). The sample taken for sequencing was CD4+ T cells from PBMCs. The rearrangement joins TRBV20-1 to TRBJ2-3, with 10 bases that match TRBD2. The receptor was derived from a human donor with Susac syndrome. This CDR3 is CSADLAGGTDTQYF. For the CDR3, the DNA is TGCAGTGCTGACCTAGCGGGGGGCACAGATACGCAGTATTTT.